The clone carrying this TCR beta chain was recorded only once. Its target is not known. A much larger clone lies one base from this, so it may be a read error. This sample was included in a study of T cell repertoires in cytomegalovirus infection. For the study at large: From public TCR beta signatures came an indication of both CMV infection and matching HLA type.

Findings and limits, study-wide: Individuals carrying CMV plus the relevant HLA were identified by cumulative frequency of public TCR beta families. In two of eight donors, the top clonotype was HLA-C-restricted CMV-specific.

TCRdb independently ran MiXCR on the reads; one entry per CDR3 protein. The repertoire includes some 600,000 distinct CDR3 sequences, 24% of them detected once, and roughly 8% sits in the top ten. The specimen sequenced was CD8+ T cells from PBMCs. This clonotype was obtained from a human donor in good health (CMV status not recorded). Some clones in this sample may be carry-over from other donors' samples.

CDR3 bases: TGTGTCAGCAGCCAACTTCGGGATCTCGGACGTTTAGACTCCTACAATGAGCAGTTCTTC. Translated, it gives CVSSQLRDLGRLDSYNEQFF. The J gene is TRBJ2-1, the V gene TRBV7-4; D is perhaps TRBD2 (5 bases). The CDR3 has 20 amino acids. Germline CDR1 SGHVT, CDR2 SQSDAQ.